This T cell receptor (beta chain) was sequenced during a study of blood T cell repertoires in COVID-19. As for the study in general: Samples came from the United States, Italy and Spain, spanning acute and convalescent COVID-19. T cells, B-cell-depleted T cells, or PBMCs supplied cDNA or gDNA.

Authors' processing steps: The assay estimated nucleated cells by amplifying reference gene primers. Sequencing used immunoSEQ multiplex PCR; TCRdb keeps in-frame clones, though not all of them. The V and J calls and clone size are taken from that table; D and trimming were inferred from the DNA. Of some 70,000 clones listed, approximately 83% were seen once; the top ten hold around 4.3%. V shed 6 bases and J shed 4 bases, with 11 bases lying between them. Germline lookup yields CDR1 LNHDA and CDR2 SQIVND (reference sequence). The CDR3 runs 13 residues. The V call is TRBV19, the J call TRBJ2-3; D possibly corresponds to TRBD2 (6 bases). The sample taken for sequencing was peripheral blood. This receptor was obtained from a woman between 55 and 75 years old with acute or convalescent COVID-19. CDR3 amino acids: CASRPSGADTQYF. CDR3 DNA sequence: TGTGCCAGTAGGCCCTCGGGGGCAGATACGCAGTATTTT.